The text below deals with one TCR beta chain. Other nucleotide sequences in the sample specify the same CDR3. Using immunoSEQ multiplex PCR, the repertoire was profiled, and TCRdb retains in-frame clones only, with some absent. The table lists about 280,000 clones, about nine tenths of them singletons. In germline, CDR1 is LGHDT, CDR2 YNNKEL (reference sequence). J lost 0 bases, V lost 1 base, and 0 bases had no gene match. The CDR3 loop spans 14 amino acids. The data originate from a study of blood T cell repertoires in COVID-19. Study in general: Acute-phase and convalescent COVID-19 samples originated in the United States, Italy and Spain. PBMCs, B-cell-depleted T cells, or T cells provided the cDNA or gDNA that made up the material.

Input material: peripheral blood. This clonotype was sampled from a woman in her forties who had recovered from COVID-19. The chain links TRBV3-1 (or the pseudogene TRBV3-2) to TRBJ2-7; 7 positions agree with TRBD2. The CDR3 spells CASSQGTSSYEQYF. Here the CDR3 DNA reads TGTGCCAGCAGCCAAGGGACTAGCTCCTACGAGCAGTACTTC.